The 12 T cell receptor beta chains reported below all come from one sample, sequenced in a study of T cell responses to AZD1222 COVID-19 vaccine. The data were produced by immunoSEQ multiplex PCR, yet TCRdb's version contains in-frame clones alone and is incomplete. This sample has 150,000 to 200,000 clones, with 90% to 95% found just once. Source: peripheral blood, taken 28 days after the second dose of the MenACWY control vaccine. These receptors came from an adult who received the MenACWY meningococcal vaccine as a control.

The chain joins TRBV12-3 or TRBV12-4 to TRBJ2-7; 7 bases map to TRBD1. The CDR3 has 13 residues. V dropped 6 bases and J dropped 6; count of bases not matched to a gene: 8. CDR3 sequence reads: CASRHGQVTEQYF. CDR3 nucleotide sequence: TGTGCCAGCAGACATGGACAGGTTACCGAGCAGTACTTC.

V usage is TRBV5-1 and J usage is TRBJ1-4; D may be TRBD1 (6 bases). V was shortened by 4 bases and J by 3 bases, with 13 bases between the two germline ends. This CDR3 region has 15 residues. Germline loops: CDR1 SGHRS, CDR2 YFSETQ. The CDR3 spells CASSPQGPANEKLFF. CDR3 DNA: TGCGCCAGCAGCCCCCAGGGGCCGGCTAATGAAAAACTGTTTTTT. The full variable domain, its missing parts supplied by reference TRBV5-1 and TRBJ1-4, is KAGVTQTPRYLIKTRGQQVTLSCSPISGHRSVSWYQQTPGQGLQFLFEYFSETQRNKGNFPGRFSGRQFSNSRSEMNVSTLELGDSALYLCASSPQGPANEKLFFGSGTQLSVL.

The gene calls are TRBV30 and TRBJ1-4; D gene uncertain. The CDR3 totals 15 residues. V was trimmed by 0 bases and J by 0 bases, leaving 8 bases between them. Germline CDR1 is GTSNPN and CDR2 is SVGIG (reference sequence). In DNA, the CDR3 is TGTGCCTGGAGTGTACTGCTTGCAACTAATGAAAAACTGTTTTTT. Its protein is CAWSVLLATNEKLFF.

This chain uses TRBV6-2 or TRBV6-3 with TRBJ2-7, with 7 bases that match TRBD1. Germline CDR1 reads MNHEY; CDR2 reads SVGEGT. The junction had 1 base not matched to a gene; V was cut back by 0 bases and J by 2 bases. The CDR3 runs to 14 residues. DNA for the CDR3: TGTGCCAGCAGTTACTCCGGGACAGCCTACGAGCAGTACTTC. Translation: CASSYSGTAYEQYF.

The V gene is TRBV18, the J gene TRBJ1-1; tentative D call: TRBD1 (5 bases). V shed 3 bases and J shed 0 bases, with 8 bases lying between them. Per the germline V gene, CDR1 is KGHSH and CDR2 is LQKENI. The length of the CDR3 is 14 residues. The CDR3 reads CASSPLTVNTEAFF. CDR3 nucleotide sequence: TGTGCCAGCTCACCCCTGACAGTGAACACTGAAGCTTTCTTT.

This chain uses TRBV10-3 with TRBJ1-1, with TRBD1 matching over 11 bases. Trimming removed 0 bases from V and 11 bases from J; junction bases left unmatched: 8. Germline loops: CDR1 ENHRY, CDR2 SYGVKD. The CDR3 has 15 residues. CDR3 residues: CAISESLGTGGDAFF. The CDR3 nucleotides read TGTGCCATCAGTGAGTCGCTAGGGACAGGGGGGGATGCTTTCTTT.

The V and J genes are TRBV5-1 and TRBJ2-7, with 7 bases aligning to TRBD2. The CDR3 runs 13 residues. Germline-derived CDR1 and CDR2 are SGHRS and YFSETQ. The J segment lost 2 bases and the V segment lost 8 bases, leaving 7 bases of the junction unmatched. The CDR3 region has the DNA TGCGCCAGTATGAGCGGGAAAACCTACGAGCAGTACTTC. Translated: CASMSGKTYEQYF.

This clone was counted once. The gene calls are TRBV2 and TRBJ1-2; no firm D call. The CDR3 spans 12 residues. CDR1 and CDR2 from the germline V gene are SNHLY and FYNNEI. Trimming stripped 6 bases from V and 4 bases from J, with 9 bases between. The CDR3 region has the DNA TGTGCCAGCAGCGTCTCCTTCTATGGCTACACCTTC. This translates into CASSVSFYGYTF.

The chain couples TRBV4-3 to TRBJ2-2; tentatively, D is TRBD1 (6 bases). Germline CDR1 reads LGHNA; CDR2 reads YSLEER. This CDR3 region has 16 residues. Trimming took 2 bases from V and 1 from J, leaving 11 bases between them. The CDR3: CASSQQGRGNTGELFF. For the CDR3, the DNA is TGCGCCAGCAGCCAACAGGGCAGGGGGAACACCGGGGAGCTGTTTTTT.

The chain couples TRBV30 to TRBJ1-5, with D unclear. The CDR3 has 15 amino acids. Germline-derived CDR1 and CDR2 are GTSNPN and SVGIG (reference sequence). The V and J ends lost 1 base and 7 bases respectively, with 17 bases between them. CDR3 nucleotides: TGTGCCTGGAGTGCATCCGGCACCATCGGACAGCCCCAGCATTTT. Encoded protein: CAWSASGTIGQPQHF.

CDR3 coding DNA: TGTGCCAGCAGTTACGTCTTAAGGGGGGAAGAGACCCAGTACTTC. As protein: CASSYVLRGEETQYF. V is TRBV6-5 and J is TRBJ2-5; D tentatively reads TRBD1 or TRBD2 (6 bases each). This CDR3 has 15 amino acids. Looked up from germline, CDR1 is MNHEY and CDR2 is SVGAGI. Trimming removed 2 bases from V and 3 bases from J, with 13 bases in between.

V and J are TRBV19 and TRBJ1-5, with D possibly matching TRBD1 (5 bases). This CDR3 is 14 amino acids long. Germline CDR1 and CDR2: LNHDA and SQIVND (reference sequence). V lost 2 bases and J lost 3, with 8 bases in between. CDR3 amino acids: CASSITGPNQPQHF. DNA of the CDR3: TGTGCCAGTAGTATAACAGGTCCCAATCAGCCCCAGCATTTT.